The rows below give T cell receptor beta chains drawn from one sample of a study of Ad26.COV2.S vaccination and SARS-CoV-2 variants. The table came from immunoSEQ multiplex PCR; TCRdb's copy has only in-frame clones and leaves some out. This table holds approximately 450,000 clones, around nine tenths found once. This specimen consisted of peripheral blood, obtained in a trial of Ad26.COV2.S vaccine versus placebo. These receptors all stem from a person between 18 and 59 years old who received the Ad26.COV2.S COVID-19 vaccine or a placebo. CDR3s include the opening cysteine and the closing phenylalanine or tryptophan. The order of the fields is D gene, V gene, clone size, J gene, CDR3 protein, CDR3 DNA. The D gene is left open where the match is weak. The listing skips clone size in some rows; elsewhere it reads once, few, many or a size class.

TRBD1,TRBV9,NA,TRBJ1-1,CASSPTGAGGTYTEAFF,TGTGCCAGCAGCCCCACGGGGGCAGGGGGTACATACACTGAAGCTTTCTTT
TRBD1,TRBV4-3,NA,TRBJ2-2,CASSQLTGANTGELFF,TGCGCCAGCAGCCAATTGACAGGGGCGAACACCGGGGAGCTGTTTTTT
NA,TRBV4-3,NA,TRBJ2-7,CASSQGLAGNSPYEQYF,TGCGCCAGCAGCCAAGGTTTGGCAGGGAACTCCCCCTACGAGCAGTACTTC
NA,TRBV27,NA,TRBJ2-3,CASSLLDRLADTQYF,TGTGCCAGCAGTTTATTGGACAGACTTGCAGATACGCAGTATTTT
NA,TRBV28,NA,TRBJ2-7,CASSGVNSLYEQYF,TGTGCCAGCAGCGGGGTCAATAGCCTTTACGAGCAGTACTTC
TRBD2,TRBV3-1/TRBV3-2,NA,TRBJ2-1,CASSPGLAGGFYNEQFF,TGTGCCAGCAGCCCGGGACTAGCGGGAGGATTTTACAATGAGCAGTTCTTC
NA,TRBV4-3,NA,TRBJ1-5,CASSQTGTPSGNQPQHF,TGCGCCAGCAGCCAGACCGGGACACCCAGTGGGAATCAGCCCCAGCATTTT
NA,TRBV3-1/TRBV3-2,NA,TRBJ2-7,CASGTAGAYEQYF,TGTGCCAGCGGGACCGCAGGGGCGTACGAGCAGTACTTC
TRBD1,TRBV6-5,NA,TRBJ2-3,CASSYYAAGGFDTQYF,TGTGCCAGCAGTTACTACGCCGCAGGGGGCTTTGATACGCAGTATTTT
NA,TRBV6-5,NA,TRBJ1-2,CASSRERANYGYTF,TGTGCCAGCAGCAGGGAAAGGGCGAACTATGGCTACACCTTC
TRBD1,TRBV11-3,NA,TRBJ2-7,CASSPGTGESYEQYF,TGTGCCAGCAGCCCCGGGACAGGGGAGTCCTACGAGCAGTACTTC
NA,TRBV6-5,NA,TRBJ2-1,CASSLSPDYNEQFF,TGTGCCAGCAGCCTAAGTCCCGATTACAATGAGCAGTTCTTC
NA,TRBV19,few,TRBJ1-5,CATTSGRYSNQPQHF,TGTGCCACGACCAGCGGTCGGTATAGCAATCAGCCCCAGCATTTT
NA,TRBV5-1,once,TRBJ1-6,CASSLFATDASPLHF,TGCGCCAGCAGCTTGTTTGCCACGGACGCTTCACCCCTCCACTTT
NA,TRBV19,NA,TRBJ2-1,CASTLVRGSYNEQFF,TGTGCCAGTACGCTGGTGAGGGGTTCCTACAATGAGCAGTTCTTC
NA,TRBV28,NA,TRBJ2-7,CASSRLVVEQYF,TGTGCCAGCAGCCGCCTAGTAGTCGAGCAGTACTTC
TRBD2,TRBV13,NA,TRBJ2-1,CASMVGGGSFPYNEQFF,TGTGCCAGCATGGTCGGTGGCGGGAGTTTCCCCTACAATGAGCAGTTCTTC
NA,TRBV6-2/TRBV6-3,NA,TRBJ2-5,CASSYGLGQYF,TGTGCCAGCAGTTACGGATTGGGCCAGTACTTC
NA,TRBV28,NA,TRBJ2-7,CASSFGKQYF,TGTGCCAGCAGTTTTGGGAAGCAGTACTTC
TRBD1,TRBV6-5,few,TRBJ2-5,CASRGQNQETQYF,TGTGCCAGCAGGGGACAGAACCAAGAGACCCAGTACTTC
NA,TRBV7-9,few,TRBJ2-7,CASSPPFRQGNEQYF,TGTGCCAGCAGCCCCCCTTTCCGGCAGGGCAACGAGCAGTACTTC
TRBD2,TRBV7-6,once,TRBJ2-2,CASSTLAGDGTGELFF,TGTGCCAGCAGTACACTAGCGGGAGATGGGACCGGGGAGCTGTTTTTT
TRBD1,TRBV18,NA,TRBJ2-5,CASSPQGAGETQYF,TGTGCCAGCTCACCGCAGGGGGCAGGGGAGACCCAGTACTTC
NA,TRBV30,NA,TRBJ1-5,CAWRTGPGQPQHF,TGTGCCTGGAGAACGGGACCCGGTCAGCCCCAGCATTTT
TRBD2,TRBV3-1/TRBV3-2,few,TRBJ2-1,CASSQLPPGLAGSGEQFF,TGTGCCAGCAGCCAACTACCCCCTGGACTAGCGGGAAGCGGGGAGCAGTTCTTC
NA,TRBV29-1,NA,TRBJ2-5,CSVDLTGLQMDQYF,TGCAGCGTTGACCTAACGGGACTCCAGATGGACCAGTACTTC
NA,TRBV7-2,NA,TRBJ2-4,CASSRTDWLAKNIQYF,TGTGCCAGCAGCCGGACTGACTGGCTAGCCAAAAACATTCAGTACTTC
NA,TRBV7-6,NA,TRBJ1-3,CASSLQANSGNTIYF,TGTGCCAGCAGCTTACAGGCGAACTCTGGAAACACCATATATTTT
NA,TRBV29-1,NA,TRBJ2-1,CSVDQGFLYNEQFF,TGCAGCGTTGACCAGGGTTTCCTCTACAATGAGCAGTTCTTC
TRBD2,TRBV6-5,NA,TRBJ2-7,CASRGGEQYF,TGTGCCAGCAGGGGGGGGGAGCAGTACTTC
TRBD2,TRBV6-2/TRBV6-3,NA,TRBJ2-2,CASSTGTSGTSGELFF,TGTGCCAGCAGCACCGGGACTAGCGGGACCAGCGGGGAGCTGTTTTTT
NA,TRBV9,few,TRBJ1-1,CASSVVSNTEAFF,TGTGCCAGCAGCGTAGTCAGTAACACTGAAGCTTTCTTT
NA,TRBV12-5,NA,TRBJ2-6,CASGLYIAPGSGANVLTF,TGTGCTAGTGGTTTGTACATAGCGCCGGGCTCTGGGGCCAACGTCCTGACTTTC
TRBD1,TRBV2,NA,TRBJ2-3,CASTRQGLDTDTQYF,TGTGCCAGCACTAGACAGGGGTTGGACACAGATACGCAGTATTTT
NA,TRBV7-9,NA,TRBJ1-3,CASSESNSGNTIYF,TGTGCCAGCAGCGAAAGTAACTCTGGAAACACCATATATTTT
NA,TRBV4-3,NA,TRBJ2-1,CASSFDRSSYNEQFF,TGCGCCAGCAGCTTTGACAGAAGCTCCTACAATGAGCAGTTCTTC
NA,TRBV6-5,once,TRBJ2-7,CASSLDYLTGWNEQYF,TGTGCCAGCAGTTTGGACTACCTGACAGGGTGGAACGAGCAGTACTTC
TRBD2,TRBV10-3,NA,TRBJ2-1,CAISERLAGGYNEQFF,TGTGCCATCAGTGAACGGCTAGCGGGAGGATACAATGAGCAGTTCTTC
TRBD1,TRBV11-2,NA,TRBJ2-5,CASSLGGTGQEETQYF,TGTGCCAGCAGCTTAGGTGGGACAGGTCAGGAAGAGACCCAGTACTTC
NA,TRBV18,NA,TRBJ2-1,CASSPLGRGSEQFF,TGTGCCAGCTCACCCCTAGGACGGGGCAGTGAGCAGTTCTTC
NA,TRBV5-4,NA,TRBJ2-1,CASSSNTGLNYNEQFF,TGTGCCAGCAGCTCCAACACGGGGCTTAACTACAATGAGCAGTTCTTC
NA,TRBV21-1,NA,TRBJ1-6,CASSKGEPFTSSYNSPLHF,TGTGCCAGCAGCAAAGGGGAGCCATTCACGAGCTCCTATAATTCACCCCTCCACTTT
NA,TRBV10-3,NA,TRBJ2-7,CAISDLGFEQYF,TGTGCCATCAGTGACTTGGGGTTCGAGCAGTACTTC
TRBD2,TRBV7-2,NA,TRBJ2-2,CASSLLGLADTGELFF,TGTGCCAGCAGCTTACTGGGACTAGCGGACACCGGGGAGCTGTTTTTT
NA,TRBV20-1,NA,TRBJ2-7,CSASETTYEQYF,TGCAGTGCTAGTGAAACGACCTACGAGCAGTACTTC
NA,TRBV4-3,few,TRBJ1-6,CASSQDGTDNSPLHF,TGCGCCAGCAGCCAAGATGGTACAGATAATTCACCCCTCCACTTT
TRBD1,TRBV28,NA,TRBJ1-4,CASSSPGTANEKLFF,TGTGCCAGCAGTTCTCCCGGGACAGCTAATGAAAAACTGTTTTTT
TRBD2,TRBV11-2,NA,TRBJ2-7,CASSLVGEGYEQYF,TGTGCCAGCAGCTTAGTGGGGGAGGGGTACGAGCAGTACTTC
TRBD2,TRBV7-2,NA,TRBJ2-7,CASSPTSAYEQYF,TGTGCCAGCAGCCCAACTAGCGCCTACGAGCAGTACTTC